The 30 T cell receptor beta chains reported below all come from one sample, sequenced in a study of naive and memory T cell subsets. Two oligonucleotides, mixed equimolar, formed the beta constant-region primer covering TRBC1 and TRBC2. TCRdb itself ran the UMI-ligation and nested PCR reads through MiXCR, one entry per CDR3 protein. The table includes about 80,000 distinct CDR3 sequences, around 14% detected once. The material sequenced was central memory CD4+ T cells from blood. These receptors were collected from a human donor in good health.

CDR3 coding DNA: TGTGCCAGCAGTCGGGGACAGGCCTTGAACACTGAAGCTTTCTTT. Translating gives CASSRGQALNTEAFF. The rearrangement links TRBV28 to TRBJ1-1; 8 bases agree with TRBD1. This CDR3 has 15 amino acids. Looked up from germline, CDR1 is MDHEN and CDR2 is SYDVKM. J gave up 0 bases and V 5 bases, and 5 bases lay outside the gene matches. The whole variable domain, filled in from reference TRBV28 and TRBJ1-1, reads DVKVTQSSRYLVKRTGEKVFLECVQDMDHENMFWYRQDPGLGLRLIYFSYDVKMKEKGDIPEGYSVSREKKERFSLILESASTNQTSMYLCASSRGQALNTEAFFGQGTRLTVV.

The chain links TRBV7-2 to TRBJ2-1; 7 bases match TRBD2. V was pared by 3 bases and J by 9 bases, with 5 bases of the junction left unmatched. The CDR3 loop spans 13 amino acids. The germline CDR1 and CDR2 sequences are SGHTA and FQGNSA. In DNA form, the CDR3 reads TGTGCCAGCAGCTTTTCTACTAGCGCTGAGCAGTTCTTC. This sequence encodes CASSFSTSAEQFF.

This clonotype was picked up a small number of times. The V call is TRBV10-3, the J call TRBJ1-5; tentatively, D is TRBD1 (5 bases). Trimming removed 2 bases at V and 0 bases at J, with 11 bases between. This CDR3 comprises 16 residues. CDR1 is ENHRY and CDR2 is SYGVKD in the germline V gene. CDR3 sequence (DNA): TGTGCCATCAGTGAGAGGGGAACGGATAGCAATCAGCCCCAGCATTTT. As protein: CAISERGTDSNQPQHF.

The chain is built from TRBV20-1 and TRBJ2-3; tentatively, D is TRBD2 (5 bases). CDR3 size: 12 residues. Germline loops: CDR1 DFQATT, CDR2 SNEGSKA (reference sequence). V was trimmed by 3 bases and J by 3 bases, leaving 7 bases between them. CDR3 nucleotide sequence: TGCAGTGCTAGTGAGGGTACAGATACGCAGTATTTT. It yields the protein CSASEGTDTQYF.

This clonotype was recorded a few times. The chain links TRBV10-2 to TRBJ2-7; the D gene is possibly TRBD1 (6 bases). V was clipped by 6 bases and J by 0 bases, with 6 bases between them. The CDR3 consists of 12 residues. Per germline, CDR1 WSHSY and CDR2 SAAADI. CDR3 DNA: TGCGCCAGCAGGGACAGCTCCTACGAGCAGTACTTC. It is translated as CASRDSSYEQYF.

In its sample, this clonotype was seen a few times. The rearrangement links TRBV3-1 to TRBJ1-2; 10 positions agree with TRBD1. Unmatched junction bases numbered 7, after V lost 4 bases and J lost 5 bases. CDR3 length equals 15 residues. CDR1 LGHDT and CDR2 YNNKEL come from the germline V gene (reference sequence). The CDR3 region is CASSRGTGAQYGYTF. CDR3 in DNA: TGTGCCAGCAGCCGTGGGACAGGGGCCCAATATGGCTACACCTTC.

This clonotype was detected a few times. V gene TRBV5-1 combines with J gene TRBJ2-7; weak D call: TRBD2 (5 bases). The CDR3 extends over 15 amino acids. CDR1 and CDR2 (germline): SGHRS, YFSETQ. Trimming stripped 3 bases from V and 0 bases from J, with 13 bases between. This chain's CDR3 is CASSSLVGSSYEQYF. The CDR3 DNA follows: TGCGCCAGCAGCTCACTGGTGGGGAGCTCCTACGAGCAGTACTTC. The variable domain in full, with the rest retrieved from reference TRBV5-1 and TRBJ2-7, is KAGVTQTPRYLIKTRGQQVTLSCSPISGHRSVSWYQQTPGQGLQFLFEYFSETQRNKGNFPGRFSGRQFSNSRSEMNVSTLELGDSALYLCASSSLVGSSYEQYFGPGTRLTVT.

This clonotype showed up just a few times. V is TRBV30 and J is TRBJ2-4; 10 nucleotides match TRBD1. This CDR3 has 17 amino acids. CDR1 GTSNPN and CDR2 SVGIG come from the germline V gene (reference sequence). Germline trimming cut 1 base from V and 0 bases from J; bases unmatched to any gene: 6. CDR3 residues: CAWSGDRGTLAKNIQYF. CDR3 DNA: TGTGCCTGGAGTGGGGACAGGGGAACCCTAGCCAAAAACATTCAGTACTTC.

This clonotype has more than one count but fewer than ten. This chain connects TRBV28 to TRBJ2-7; D not certain. V was clipped by 4 bases and J by 0 bases, with 13 bases between them. Germline V gene lookup returns CDR1 MDHEN and CDR2 SYDVKM. This CDR3 is built from 15 residues. CDR3 amino acids: CASSSGFFSSYEQYF. The CDR3, as DNA: TGTGCCAGCAGTTCTGGATTTTTCAGCTCCTACGAGCAGTACTTC. Supplemented by reference TRBV28 and TRBJ2-7, the full variable domain reads DVKVTQSSRYLVKRTGEKVFLECVQDMDHENMFWYRQDPGLGLRLIYFSYDVKMKEKGDIPEGYSVSREKKERFSLILESASTNQTSMYLCASSSGFFSSYEQYFGPGTRLTVT.

The genes are TRBV10-3 and TRBJ2-2; D is uncertain. CDR3 length: 15 residues. From germline, CDR1 is ENHRY and CDR2 SYGVKD. Trimming cost V 0 bases and J 0 bases, with 5 bases left between them. CDR3 region: CAISESGTNTGELFF. The CDR3 DNA is TGTGCCATCAGTGAGTCAGGGACGAACACCGGGGAGCTGTTTTTT.

This clonotype was recorded at least ten times. The chain joins TRBV7-2 to TRBJ2-3, with 8 bases lining up with TRBD2. The CDR3 is 15 residues long. Germline CDR1 reads SGHTA; CDR2 reads FQGNSA. With 3 bases clipped from V and 0 bases from J, the junction kept 2 bases outside the gene matches. The chain's CDR3 is CASSFSGASTDTQYF. Written as DNA, the CDR3 is TGTGCCAGCAGCTTTAGCGGGGCTAGCACAGATACGCAGTATTTT. The full variable domain, completed using reference TRBV7-2 and TRBJ2-3, is GAGVSQSPSNKVTEKGKDVELRCDPISGHTALYWYRQSLGQGLEFLIYFQGNSAPDKSGLPSDRFSAERTGGSVSTLTIQRTQQEDSAVYLCASSFSGASTDTQYFGPGTRLTVL.

CDR3 bases: TGCAGCGTTGAGCCCTTGGGACAGGGAATTCAGTACTTC. Its translation: CSVEPLGQGIQYF. This sequence joins TRBV29-1 and TRBJ2-7, with 9 bases matching TRBD1. Germline CDR1 and CDR2: SQVTM and ANQGSEA. The junction had 10 bases not matched to a gene; V was cut back by 3 bases and J by 10 bases. The CDR3 has 13 residues.

In its sample, this clonotype was seen many times. For the CDR3, the DNA is TGTGCCATCAAGGCGGACCAAGAGACCCAGTACTTC. Its protein is CAIKADQETQYF. This chain joins TRBV10-3 and TRBJ2-5; no reliable D call. CDR1 ENHRY and CDR2 SYGVKD come from the germline V gene. V was pared by 7 bases and J by 0 bases, with 6 bases between. This CDR3 spans 12 amino acids.

This clonotype was counted only a few times. The chain has TRBV6-1 and TRBJ1-4; D might be TRBD1 (5 bases). CDR3 length equals 13 residues. Trimming removed 1 base at V and 10 bases at J, with 10 bases between. CDR1 and CDR2 from the germline V gene are MNHNS and SASEGT. CDR3 DNA sequence: TGTGCCAGCAGTGAAGTAGCAGGGCGAAAACTGTTTTTT. Encoded protein: CASSEVAGRKLFF.

Notes on this clonotype: Just one base apart from a much larger clone, this may be a read error. V and J are TRBV11-3 and TRBJ2-2, with D unresolved. This CDR3 comprises 11 residues. The V end lost 3 bases, the J end lost 6 bases, and 2 bases lay between the germline ends. The germline V gene encodes CDR1 SGHNT and CDR2 YENEEA. The CDR3 is CASSFAGELFF. CDR3 nucleotide sequence: TGTGCCAGCAGCTTTGCCGGGGAGCTGTTTTTT.

The rearrangement uses TRBV9 and TRBJ1-2, with no clear D. The V end was cut by 0 bases, the J end by 8 bases, with 17 bases between. The CDR3 runs 15 residues. Germline CDR1 is SGDLS and CDR2 is YYNGEE. For the CDR3, the DNA is TGTGCCAGCAGCGTAGCCTCGCCGGGAGGCCGCGGCTACACCTTC. Protein sequence: CASSVASPGGRGYTF.

This clonotype came up many times. This sequence joins TRBV29-1 and TRBJ1-4; TRBD1 agrees at 11 bases. Per germline, CDR1 SQVTM and CDR2 ANQGSEA. The CDR3 consists of 18 residues. The V segment lost 4 bases and the J segment 3 bases; nucleotides outside the gene matches: 13. In DNA form, the CDR3 reads TGCAGCGTTGCCGGGACAGGGGGAAGTCGGCCAGCTAATGAAAAACTGTTTTTT. Encoded protein: CSVAGTGGSRPANEKLFF. Looking up the rest from reference TRBV29-1 and TRBJ1-4 gives the full variable domain: SAVISQKPSRDICQRGTSLTIQCQVDSQVTMMFWYRQQPGQSLTLIATANQGSEATYESGFVIDKFPISRPNLTFSTLTVSNMSPEDSSIYLCSVAGTGGSRPANEKLFFGSGTQLSVL.

This clonotype was counted a few times. The chain is built from TRBV7-3 and TRBJ1-5; TRBD1 matches 9 bases. The CDR3 is 19 residues long. After removal of 4 bases from V and 1 base from J, the junction contained 14 bases not matched to a gene. CDR1 is SGHTA and CDR2 is FQGTGA in the germline V gene. The CDR3 loop reads CASSSGTGSGPVSNQPQHF. CDR3 nucleotide sequence: TGTGCCAGCAGCTCAGGGACAGGGAGTGGCCCAGTGAGCAATCAGCCCCAGCATTTT. The variable domain in full, with the rest retrieved from reference TRBV7-3 and TRBJ1-5, is GAGVSQTPSNKVTEKGKYVELRCDPISGHTALYWYRQSLGQGPEFLIYFQGTGAADDSGLPNDRFFAVRPEGSVSTLKIQRTERGDSAVYLCASSSGTGSGPVSNQPQHFGDGTRLSIL.

This clonotype was observed many times. The chain is built from TRBV7-2 and TRBJ2-7; D gene uncertain. Trimming removed 1 base at V and 2 bases at J, with 9 bases between. The germline CDR1 and CDR2 sequences are SGHTA and FQGNSA. This CDR3 has 14 amino acids. The CDR3, as DNA: TGTGCCAGCAGCTTAGAAGTCGGGCCCTACGAGCAGTACTTC. Translation gives CASSLEVGPYEQYF.

This clonotype was seen once. The chain has TRBV7-9 and TRBJ1-2; D unclear. The CDR3 is 15 residues long. V was clipped by 1 base and J by 5 bases, with 14 bases between them. Germline V gene sequence: CDR1 SEHNR, CDR2 FQNEAQ (reference sequence). CDR3 residues: CASSLEAHSLYGYTF. The DNA of the CDR3 is TGTGCCAGCAGCTTAGAAGCCCACAGCCTGTATGGCTACACCTTC.

This clonotype has a handful of counts. The V and J genes are TRBV7-3 and TRBJ2-3, with TRBD2 as a possible D gene (5 bases). CDR1 is SGHTA, CDR2 FQGTGA, per germline. This CDR3 has 15 residues. V was trimmed by 3 bases and J by 4 bases, leaving 14 bases between them. The CDR3 bases are TGTGCCAGCAGCTTGTGGGGAGTTGGGGCAGATACGCAGTATTTT. It is translated as CASSLWGVGADTQYF. The full variable domain, in which reference TRBV7-3 and TRBJ2-3 provide the parts outside the CDR3, is GAGVSQTPSNKVTEKGKYVELRCDPISGHTALYWYRQSLGQGPEFLIYFQGTGAADDSGLPNDRFFAVRPEGSVSTLKIQRTERGDSAVYLCASSLWGVGADTQYFGPGTRLTVL.

This clonotype was recorded a few times. This sequence joins TRBV30 and TRBJ1-2; 9 nucleotides line up with TRBD1. Germline-derived CDR1 and CDR2 are GTSNPN and SVGIG (reference sequence). This CDR3 region has 12 residues. V shed 5 bases, J shed 8 bases, and the junction held 6 bases outside the gene matches. CDR3 coding DNA: TGTGCCTGGGACAGGGGGAGAGGGGGCTACACCTTC. This encodes CAWDRGRGGYTF. The full variable domain, in which reference TRBV30 and TRBJ1-2 provide the parts outside the CDR3, is SQTIHQWPATLVQPVGSPLSLECTVEGTSNPNLYWYRQAAGRGLQLLFYSVGIGQISSEVPQNLSASRPQDRQFILSSKKLLLSDSGFYLCAWDRGRGGYTFGSGTRLTVV.

This clonotype was observed a few times. The chain couples TRBV6-1 to TRBJ2-7; 9 nucleotides line up with TRBD2. The CDR3 is 16 amino acids. CDR1 and CDR2 (germline): MNHNS, SASEGT. The J segment lost 4 bases and the V segment lost 7 bases, leaving 14 bases of the junction unmatched. The CDR3 sequence: CASKAPNLAGRYEQYF. The CDR3 nucleotides are TGTGCCAGCAAGGCCCCTAACCTAGCGGGACGGTACGAGCAGTACTTC.

Many counts were recorded for this clonotype. DNA of the CDR3: TGTGCCAGCAGCTTCGGCGGGAGGCCAGGGGAGACCCAGTACTTC. This translates into CASSFGGRPGETQYF. V is TRBV7-3 and J is TRBJ2-5; 8 bases align to TRBD2. CDR3 length: 15 residues. Looked up from germline, CDR1 is SGHTA and CDR2 is FQGTGA. Trimming removed 3 bases from V and 5 bases from J; junction bases left unmatched: 8.

This clonotype was recorded at least ten times. The chain is built from TRBV10-3 and TRBJ1-3; 9 nucleotides line up with TRBD1. This CDR3 is built from 15 residues. With V trimmed by 5 bases and J by 2 bases, 4 bases remained unmatched. CDR1 and CDR2 from the germline V gene are ENHRY and SYGVKD. The CDR3 DNA follows: TGTGCCATCAGTCCCAGGACAGGGGCTGGAAACACCATATATTTT. Translation gives CAISPRTGAGNTIYF.

This clonotype was detected only a few times. V usage is TRBV20-1 and J usage is TRBJ2-1; tentative D call: TRBD2 (6 bases). V lost 1 base and J 0 bases, leaving 10 bases between the germline ends. Germline loops: CDR1 DFQATT, CDR2 SNEGSKA (reference sequence). The length of the CDR3 is 15 residues. CDR3 sequence: CSARGGVSSYNEQFF. The CDR3 DNA reads TGCAGTGCTAGAGGGGGGGTTAGCTCCTACAATGAGCAGTTCTTC.

The chain couples TRBV20-1 to TRBJ2-3, with unresolved D. Trimming removed 4 bases at V and 4 bases at J, with 9 bases between. The CDR3 consists of 12 residues. From germline, CDR1 is DFQATT and CDR2 SNEGSKA (reference sequence). The CDR3 spells CSAIVMSDTQYF. The CDR3 DNA reads TGCAGTGCTATCGTAATGTCAGATACGCAGTATTTT.

In its sample, this clonotype was seen many times. The chain combines TRBV7-2 with TRBJ2-7; TRBD1 matches 9 bases. CDR3 length: 14 amino acids. The germline V gene encodes CDR1 SGHTA and CDR2 FQGNSA. The ends lost 1 base at V and 2 bases at J; junction bases unmatched: 0. CDR3 protein: CASSLDRGPYEQYF. The CDR3 coding sequence is TGTGCCAGCAGCTTAGACAGGGGGCCCTACGAGCAGTACTTC.

This clonotype was observed a few times. The V call is TRBV20-1, the J call TRBJ2-2; D is possibly TRBD1 or TRBD2 (5 bases each). This CDR3 comprises 15 residues. Germline assignment: CDR1 DFQATT and CDR2 SNEGSKA (reference sequence). With 2 bases removed from V and 0 bases from J, the gap between germline ends came to 10 bases. CDR3 sequence (DNA): TGCAGTGCTAGAAGGCCGGGGCCGAACACCGGGGAGCTGTTTTTT. Amino acid sequence: CSARRPGPNTGELFF.

This clonotype showed up just a few times. The rearrangement uses TRBV24-1 and TRBJ2-1; D gene ambiguous. The CDR3 totals 13 residues. Trimming took off 0 bases at V and 5 bases at J, with 4 bases between the two ends. CDR1 is KGHDR and CDR2 is SFDVKD in the germline V gene. The CDR3 loop is CATSDLLDNEQFF. The CDR3 nucleotides read TGTGCCACCAGTGATTTGCTAGACAATGAGCAGTTCTTC.